This T cell receptor beta chain was retrieved from a study of blood T cell repertoires in COVID-19 (dated by TCRdb to 2020 to 2022). Some background on the complete study: The collaborator samples originated in the United States, Italy and Spain and spanned the acute and convalescent phases of COVID-19. The samples were drawn from the first 160 participants of the ongoing ImmuneRACE study and from more than 1,000 subjects provided by 6 global collaborators. HLA class I and class II types, where available, came from metadata supplied by the sample provider rather than from assay-based typing. The dataset comprised deeply sampled blood TCRbeta repertoires from subjects exposed to, actively infected with, or recovered from COVID-19. The material from the prospective study consisted of cDNA or gDNA derived from T cells, B-cell-depleted T cells, or PBMCs. Nearly every sample came with metadata listing a de-identified subject ID, COVID-19 status, age in years and sex. The repertoires were released in a freely available public database meant as a resource for research on the immune response to SARS-CoV-2.

As to this clone: Its antigen is still unknown. Per-nucleotide qualities are absent, and no much larger clonotype sits a single base away.

V and J are trimmed by 6 bases and 3 bases, and the gene matches miss 8 bases of the junction. The CDR3 covers 14 residues, taking in both the cysteine and the phenylalanine. Only the CDR3 part of the read is kept: 42 bases, read in frame from the first base. The germline V gene gives CDR1 as MDHEN and CDR2 as SYDVKM. TCRbeta CDR3 regions were amplified from genomic DNA by means of the immunoSEQ Assay, a bias-controlled multiplex PCR. From the authors' description of their analysis: The number of nucleated cells in each sample was estimated from the amplification of reference gene primers within the assay. To quantify the absolute abundance of each unique TCRbeta CDR3 rearrangement, sequence reads were collapsed and filtered. For each sample, productive Simpson clonality was calculated by taking the square root of Simpson's diversity index across productive rearrangements. TCRdb took over this immuneACCESS table, retaining in-frame rearrangements with V and J assigned. Such tables are incomplete; in checked studies, under half of the missing clones stem from an unresolved V gene, and the remainder is unexplained. The V and J calls and clone size were taken over from that table, and D and trimming were inferred from the DNA. This sample holds 130,000 to 150,000 clones; 84% were observed only once. The biggest ten clones account for under 5.5% of the sample.

Results and caveats for the whole study, not just this receptor: The amount of clinical and demographic metadata varied by source and participant and was provided uncurated.

Enrolling through a virtual design, the prospective study's participants ranged in age from roughly 18 to 100 years and lived across roughly 23 United States geographic areas. In the prospective study, cohorts were assigned on the basis of participant-reported clinical history obtained from a screening survey and a study questionnaire. In the prospective study, whole blood, serum and a nasopharyngeal or oropharyngeal swab were collected from each participant by mobile phlebotomists. Additional blood draws and questionnaires over an approximately 2-month period could optionally be provided by prospective study participants. Blood samples from the prospective study were shipped frozen or at room temperature prior to DNA extraction.

The chain joins TRBV28 to TRBJ2-7; TRBD1 matches 7 bases in the middle. Input material: PBMCs or T cells enriched from blood (not recorded which). The source of this sequence is a man aged 35-49 years with acute COVID-19. The nucleotide sequence is given as TGTGCCAGCAGGCTGACAGGGAGAGGCTACGAGCAGTACTTC. This yields the protein CASRLTGRGYEQYF.